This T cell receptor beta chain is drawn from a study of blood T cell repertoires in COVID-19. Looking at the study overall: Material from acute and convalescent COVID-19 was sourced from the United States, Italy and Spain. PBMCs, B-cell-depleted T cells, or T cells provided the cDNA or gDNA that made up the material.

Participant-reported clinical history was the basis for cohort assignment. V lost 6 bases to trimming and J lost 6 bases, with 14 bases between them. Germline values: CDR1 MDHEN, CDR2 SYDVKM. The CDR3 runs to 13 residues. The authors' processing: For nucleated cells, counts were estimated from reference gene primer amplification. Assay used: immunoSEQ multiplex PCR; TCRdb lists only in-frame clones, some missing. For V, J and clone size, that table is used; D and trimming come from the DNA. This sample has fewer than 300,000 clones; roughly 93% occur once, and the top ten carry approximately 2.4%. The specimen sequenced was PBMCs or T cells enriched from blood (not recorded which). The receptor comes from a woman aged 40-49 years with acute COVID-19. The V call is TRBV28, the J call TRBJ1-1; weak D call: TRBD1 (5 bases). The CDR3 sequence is CASSLLGQAEAFF. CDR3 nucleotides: TGTGCCAGCAGCCTACTCGGACAAGCTGAAGCTTTCTTT.